These 9 T cell receptor beta chains originate from one sample sequenced in a study of radiation and T cells in renal cell carcinoma. Regarding time point: blood 4 weeks post-SBRT, at nephrectomy. Treatment described: 15 Gy SBRT to primary tumor, nephrectomy 4 weeks later. Only in-frame clones appear in the TCRdb table, and some are missing; sequencing was by immunoSEQ multiplex PCR. Of around 180,000 clones in the sample, around 90% were seen once. The specimen was blood, collected from a patient whose treatment included radiotherapy and nephrectomy. Receptors originate from a woman between 50 and 59 years old with renal cell carcinoma.

This clone was counted a single time. V and J are TRBV10-3 and TRBJ1-1, with D tentatively TRBD1 (5 bases). CDR3 length: 16 amino acids. The germline V and J ends were trimmed by 0 bases and 0 bases, with 11 bases remaining between them. From germline, CDR1 is ENHRY and CDR2 SYGVKD. This chain's CDR3 is CAISESQGGVNTEAFF. CDR3 bases: TGTGCCATCAGTGAGTCCCAGGGAGGGGTGAACACTGAAGCTTTCTTT.

V gene TRBV9 combines with J gene TRBJ2-7; 8 bases are shared with TRBD1. This CDR3 has 14 residues. Germline values: CDR1 SGDLS, CDR2 YYNGEE. The V and J ends lost 2 bases and 6 bases, in that order; junction bases with no gene match: 7. The CDR3 region is CASSVQTGGREQYF. The CDR3, as DNA: TGTGCCAGCAGCGTGCAAACAGGGGGGCGCGAGCAGTACTTC.

CDR3 region: CASSIATGIVVSQHF. The CDR3, as DNA: TGTGCCAGTAGTATAGCGACAGGTATTGTCGTGTCCCAGCATTTT. The rearrangement links TRBV19 to TRBJ1-5; possible D gene TRBD1, 6 bases. The CDR3 is made up of 15 amino acids. V lost 1 base, J lost 11 bases, and 18 bases lay in between. Germline CDR1 LNHDA, CDR2 SQIVND (reference sequence).

The chain couples TRBV7-9 to TRBJ1-2; unclear D gene. V was cut by 5 bases and J by 0 bases, with 16 bases left in between. The CDR3 is made up of 16 amino acids. Per germline, CDR1 SEHNR and CDR2 FQNEAQ (reference sequence). CDR3 residues: CASSLWSVGTNYGYTF. Here the CDR3 DNA reads TGTGCCAGCAGCCTCTGGTCGGTAGGCACTAACTATGGCTACACCTTC.

The chain is built from TRBV7-9 and TRBJ2-7; D is unresolved. The V and J ends lost 6 bases and 4 bases respectively, with 16 bases between them. CDR3 length: 14 amino acids. The germline V gene encodes CDR1 SEHNR and CDR2 FQNEAQ (reference sequence). CDR3 coding DNA: TGTGCCAGCAGGGGCGGCGAGTCTGGGTACGAGCAGTACTTC. Protein: CASRGGESGYEQYF. Based on the CDR3 plus reference TRBV7-9 and TRBJ2-7, the full variable domain is DTGVSQNPRHKITKRGQNVTFRCDPISEHNRLYWYRQTLGQGPEFLTYFQNEAQLEKSRLLSDRFSAERPKGSFSTLEIQRTEQGDSAMYLCASRGGESGYEQYFGPGTRLTVT.

The rearrangement joins TRBV6-5 to TRBJ1-5; 7 positions agree with TRBD1. This CDR3 is built from 14 residues. Germline CDR1 MNHEY, CDR2 SVGAGI. V lost 6 bases, J lost 3 bases, and 5 bases stayed unmatched. The CDR3 nucleotides are TGTGCCAGCAGCCAGACAGGGATCAATCAGCCCCAGCATTTT. Translated, it gives CASSQTGINQPQHF.

The chain carries TRBV4-1 and TRBJ2-1; D is unclear. Germline CDR1 reads MGHRA; CDR2 reads YSYEKL. Trimming left V 0 bases short and J 5 bases short, with 11 bases between. The CDR3 is 15 amino acids. DNA for the CDR3: TGCGCCAGCAGCCAAGAACCGAGCTCAAACAATGAGCAGTTCTTC. This encodes CASSQEPSSNNEQFF.

The rearrangement links TRBV5-1 to TRBJ2-2, with TRBD2 matching 10 bases. The CDR3 is made up of 15 amino acids. Looked up from germline, CDR1 is SGHRS and CDR2 is YFSETQ. With 0 bases clipped from V and 6 bases from J, the junction kept 2 bases outside the gene matches. CDR3: CASSLELAGSGELFF. DNA of the CDR3: TGCGCCAGCAGCTTGGAACTAGCGGGGTCCGGGGAGCTGTTTTTT.

V and J are TRBV4-3 and TRBJ1-6; a weak D match, TRBD1 (6 bases). Germline V gene lookup returns CDR1 LGHNA and CDR2 YSLEER. The length of the CDR3 is 15 residues. Trimming took 0 bases from V and 19 from J, leaving 22 bases between them. CDR3 protein: CASSQEWGAMVRIHF. The DNA for the CDR3 is TGCGCCAGCAGCCAAGAATGGGGGGCGATGGTTCGAATTCACTTT.